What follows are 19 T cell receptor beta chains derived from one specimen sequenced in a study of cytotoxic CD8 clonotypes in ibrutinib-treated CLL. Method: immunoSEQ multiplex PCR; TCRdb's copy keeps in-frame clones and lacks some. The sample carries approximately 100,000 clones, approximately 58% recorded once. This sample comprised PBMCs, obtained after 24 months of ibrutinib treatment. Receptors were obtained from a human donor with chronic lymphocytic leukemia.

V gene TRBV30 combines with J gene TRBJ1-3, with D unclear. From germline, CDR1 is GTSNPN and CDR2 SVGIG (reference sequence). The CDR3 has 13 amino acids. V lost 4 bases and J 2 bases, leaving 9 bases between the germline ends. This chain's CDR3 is CAWTGGPGNTIYF. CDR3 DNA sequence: TGTGCCTGGACAGGAGGGCCTGGAAACACCATATATTTT.

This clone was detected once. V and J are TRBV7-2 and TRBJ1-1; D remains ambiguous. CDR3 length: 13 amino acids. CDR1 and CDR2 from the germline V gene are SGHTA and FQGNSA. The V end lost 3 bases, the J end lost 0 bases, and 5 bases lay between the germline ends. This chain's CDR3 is CASSFRMNTEAFF. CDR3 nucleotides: TGTGCCAGCAGCTTCCGAATGAACACTGAAGCTTTCTTT.

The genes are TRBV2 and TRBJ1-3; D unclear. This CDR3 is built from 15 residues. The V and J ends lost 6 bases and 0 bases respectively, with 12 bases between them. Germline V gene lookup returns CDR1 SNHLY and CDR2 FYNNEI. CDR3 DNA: TGTGCCAGCAGCGTTCCGGGGAACTCTGGAAACACCATATATTTT. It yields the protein CASSVPGNSGNTIYF.

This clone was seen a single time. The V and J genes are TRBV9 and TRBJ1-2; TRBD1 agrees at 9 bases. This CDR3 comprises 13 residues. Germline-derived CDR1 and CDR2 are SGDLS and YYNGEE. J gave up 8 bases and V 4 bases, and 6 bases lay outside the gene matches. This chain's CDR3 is CASSFGTGKGYTF. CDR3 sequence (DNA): TGTGCCAGCAGCTTTGGGACAGGGAAAGGCTACACCTTC.

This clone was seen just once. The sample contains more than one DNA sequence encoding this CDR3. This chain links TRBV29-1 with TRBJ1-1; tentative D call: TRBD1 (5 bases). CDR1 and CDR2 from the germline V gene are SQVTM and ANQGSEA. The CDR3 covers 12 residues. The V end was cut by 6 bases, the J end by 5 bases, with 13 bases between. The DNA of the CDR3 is TGCAGCGTCCATCCCGGGGGGACTGAAGCTTTCTTT. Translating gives CSVHPGGTEAFF.

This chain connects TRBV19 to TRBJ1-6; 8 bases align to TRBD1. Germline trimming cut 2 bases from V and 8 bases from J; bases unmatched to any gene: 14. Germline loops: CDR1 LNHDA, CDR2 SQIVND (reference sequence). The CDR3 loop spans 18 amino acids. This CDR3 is CASSIKSPQGAGDSPLHF. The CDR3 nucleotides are TGTGCCAGTAGTATAAAATCCCCCCAGGGGGCTGGGGATTCACCCCTCCACTTT.

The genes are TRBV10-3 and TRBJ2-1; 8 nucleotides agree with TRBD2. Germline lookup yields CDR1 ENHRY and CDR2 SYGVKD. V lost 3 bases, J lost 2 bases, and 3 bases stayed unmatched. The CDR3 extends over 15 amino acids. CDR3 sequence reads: CAISDPAGAYNEQFF. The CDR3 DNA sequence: TGTGCCATCAGTGACCCAGCGGGGGCCTACAATGAGCAGTTCTTC.

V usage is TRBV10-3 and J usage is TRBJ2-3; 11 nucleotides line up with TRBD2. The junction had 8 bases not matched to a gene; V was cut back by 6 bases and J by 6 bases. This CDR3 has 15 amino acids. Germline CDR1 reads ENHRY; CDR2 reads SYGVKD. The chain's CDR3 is CAIRMTSGAGDTQYF. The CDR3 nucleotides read TGTGCCATCAGGATGACTAGCGGGGCGGGTGATACGCAGTATTTT.

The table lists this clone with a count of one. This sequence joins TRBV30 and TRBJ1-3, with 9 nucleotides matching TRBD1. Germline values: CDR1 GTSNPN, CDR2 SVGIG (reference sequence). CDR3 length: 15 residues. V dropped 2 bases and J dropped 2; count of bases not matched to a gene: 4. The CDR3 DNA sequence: TGTGCCTGGAGTAGGGACAGGGTACCTGGAAACACCATATATTTT. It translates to CAWSRDRVPGNTIYF. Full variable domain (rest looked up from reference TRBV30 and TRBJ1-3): SQTIHQWPATLVQPVGSPLSLECTVEGTSNPNLYWYRQAAGRGLQLLFYSVGIGQISSEVPQNLSASRPQDRQFILSSKKLLLSDSGFYLCAWSRDRVPGNTIYFGEGSWLTVV.

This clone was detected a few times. The CDR3 region is CARDRNQETQYF. The DNA for the CDR3 is TGCGCCAGGGACAGAAACCAAGAGACCCAGTACTTC. The chain couples TRBV10-1 to TRBJ2-5; D is perhaps TRBD1 (6 bases). Germline values: CDR1 WNHNN, CDR2 SYGVQD (reference sequence). V lost 9 bases and J 0 bases, leaving 8 bases between the germline ends. The CDR3 is 12 amino acids.

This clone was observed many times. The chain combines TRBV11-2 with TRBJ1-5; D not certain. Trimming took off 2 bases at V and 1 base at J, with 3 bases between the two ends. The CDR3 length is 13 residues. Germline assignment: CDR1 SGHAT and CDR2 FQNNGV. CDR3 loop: CASSLTSNQPQHF. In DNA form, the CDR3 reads TGTGCCAGCAGCTTAACGAGCAATCAGCCCCAGCATTTT.

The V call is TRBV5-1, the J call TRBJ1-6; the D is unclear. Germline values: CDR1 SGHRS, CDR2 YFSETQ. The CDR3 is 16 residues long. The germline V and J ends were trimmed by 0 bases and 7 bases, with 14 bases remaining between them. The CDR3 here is CASSLGWDRQNSPLHF. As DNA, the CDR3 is TGCGCCAGCAGCTTGGGGTGGGATCGTCAAAATTCACCCCTCCACTTT.

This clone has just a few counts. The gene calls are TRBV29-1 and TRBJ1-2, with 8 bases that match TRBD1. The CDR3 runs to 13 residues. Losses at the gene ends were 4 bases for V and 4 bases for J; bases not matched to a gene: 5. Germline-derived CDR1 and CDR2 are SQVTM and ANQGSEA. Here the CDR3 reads CSVAQGVGYGYTF. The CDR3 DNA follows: TGCAGCGTTGCACAGGGGGTGGGCTATGGCTACACCTTC.

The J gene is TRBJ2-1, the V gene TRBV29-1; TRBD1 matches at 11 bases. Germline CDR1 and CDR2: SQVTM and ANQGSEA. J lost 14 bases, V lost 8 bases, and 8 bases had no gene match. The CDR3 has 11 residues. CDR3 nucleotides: TGCAGCTCTGGACAGGGGGCAGAAAAGTTCTTC. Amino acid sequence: CSSGQGAEKFF.

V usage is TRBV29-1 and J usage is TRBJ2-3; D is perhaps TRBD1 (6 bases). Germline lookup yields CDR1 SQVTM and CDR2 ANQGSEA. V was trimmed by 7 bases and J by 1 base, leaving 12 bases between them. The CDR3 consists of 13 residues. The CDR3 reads CSATGRGTDTQYF. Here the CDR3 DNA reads TGCAGCGCTACAGGGAGAGGCACAGATACGCAGTATTTT.

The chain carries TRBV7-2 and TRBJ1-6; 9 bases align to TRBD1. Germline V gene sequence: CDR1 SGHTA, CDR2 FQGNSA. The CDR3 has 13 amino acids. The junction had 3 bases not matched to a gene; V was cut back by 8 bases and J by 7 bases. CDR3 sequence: CASQDRGNSPLHF. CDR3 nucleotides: TGTGCCAGCCAGGACAGGGGAAATTCACCCCTCCACTTT. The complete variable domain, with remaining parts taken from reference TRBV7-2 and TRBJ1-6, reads GAGVSQSPSNKVTEKGKDVELRCDPISGHTALYWYRQSLGQGLEFLIYFQGNSAPDKSGLPSDRFSAERTGGSVSTLTIQRTQQEDSAVYLCASQDRGNSPLHFGNGTRLTVT.

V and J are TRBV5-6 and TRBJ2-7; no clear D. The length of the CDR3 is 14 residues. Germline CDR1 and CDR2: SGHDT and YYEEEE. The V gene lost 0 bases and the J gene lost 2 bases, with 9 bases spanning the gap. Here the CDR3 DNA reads TGTGCCAGCAGCTTGGGGACCAACCCCTACGAGCAGTACTTC. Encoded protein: CASSLGTNPYEQYF.

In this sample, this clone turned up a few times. CDR3 DNA: TGTGCCAGCAGTGAAGTTAGCTCTGAAGCTTTCTTT. It translates to CASSEVSSEAFF. This chain links TRBV6-1 with TRBJ1-1; D is unclear. Germline V CDR1 and CDR2: MNHNS, SASEGT. Trimming stripped 1 base from V and 6 bases from J, with 6 bases between. CDR3 length equals 12 residues.

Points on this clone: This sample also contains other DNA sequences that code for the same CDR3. CDR3 in amino acids: CASSYSGNEQFF. The CDR3 region has the DNA TGTGCCAGCAGTTACTCGGGTAATGAGCAGTTCTTC. The chain has TRBV6-6 and TRBJ2-1; D gene uncertain. Trimming cost V 0 bases and J 7 bases, with 4 bases left between them. Germline V gene lookup returns CDR1 MNHNY and CDR2 SVGAGI (reference sequence). The CDR3 contains 12 residues.